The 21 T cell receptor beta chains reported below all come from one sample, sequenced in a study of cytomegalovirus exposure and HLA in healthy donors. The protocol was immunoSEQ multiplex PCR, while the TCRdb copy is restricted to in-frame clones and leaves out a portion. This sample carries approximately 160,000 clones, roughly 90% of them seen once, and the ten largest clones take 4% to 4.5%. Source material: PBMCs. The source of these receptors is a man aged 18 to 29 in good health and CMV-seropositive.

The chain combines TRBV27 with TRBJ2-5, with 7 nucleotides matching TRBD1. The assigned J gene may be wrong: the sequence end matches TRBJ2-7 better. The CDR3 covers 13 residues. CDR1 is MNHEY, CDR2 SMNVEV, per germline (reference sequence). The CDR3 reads CASSPGTDYEQYF. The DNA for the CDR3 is TGTGCCAGCAGCCCGGGGACAGACTACGAGCAGTACTTC.

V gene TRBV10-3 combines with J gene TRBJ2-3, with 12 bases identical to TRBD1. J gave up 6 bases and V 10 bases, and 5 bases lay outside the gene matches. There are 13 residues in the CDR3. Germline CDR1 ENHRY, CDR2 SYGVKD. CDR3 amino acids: CANGDRGLDTQYF. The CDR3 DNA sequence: TGTGCCAACGGGGACAGGGGGCTGGATACGCAGTATTTT.

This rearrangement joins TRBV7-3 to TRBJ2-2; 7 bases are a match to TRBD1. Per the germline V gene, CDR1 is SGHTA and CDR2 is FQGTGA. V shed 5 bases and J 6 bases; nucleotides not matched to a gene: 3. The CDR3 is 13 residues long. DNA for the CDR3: TGTGCCAGCAGCGAAAGGGGGCCCGGGGAGCTGTTTTTT. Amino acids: CASSERGPGELFF. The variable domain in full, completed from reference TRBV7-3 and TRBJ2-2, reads GAGVSQTPSNKVTEKGKYVELRCDPISGHTALYWYRQSLGQGPEFLIYFQGTGAADDSGLPNDRFFAVRPEGSVSTLKIQRTERGDSAVYLCASSERGPGELFFGEGSRLTVL.

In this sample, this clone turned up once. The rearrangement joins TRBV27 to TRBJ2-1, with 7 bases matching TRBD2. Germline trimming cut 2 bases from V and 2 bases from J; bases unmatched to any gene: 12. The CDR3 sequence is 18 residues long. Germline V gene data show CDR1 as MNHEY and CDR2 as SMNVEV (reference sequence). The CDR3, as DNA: TGTGCCAGCAGTTTACAGATTCTTGCGGGAGTGGCCTACAATGAGCAGTTCTTC. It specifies CASSLQILAGVAYNEQFF.

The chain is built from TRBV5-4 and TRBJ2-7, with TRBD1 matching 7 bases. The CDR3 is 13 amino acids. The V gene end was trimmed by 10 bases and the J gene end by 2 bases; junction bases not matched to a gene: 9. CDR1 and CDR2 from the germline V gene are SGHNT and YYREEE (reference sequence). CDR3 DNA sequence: TGTGCCTGGAACCGGGACAGAGCCTACGAGCAGTACTTC. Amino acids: CAWNRDRAYEQYF.

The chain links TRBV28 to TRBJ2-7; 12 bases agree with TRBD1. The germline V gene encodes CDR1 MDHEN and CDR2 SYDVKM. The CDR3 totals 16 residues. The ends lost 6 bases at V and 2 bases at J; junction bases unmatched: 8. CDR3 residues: CASSTGTGGNAYEQYF. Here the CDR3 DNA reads TGTGCCAGCAGCACCGGGACAGGGGGCAACGCCTACGAGCAGTACTTC.

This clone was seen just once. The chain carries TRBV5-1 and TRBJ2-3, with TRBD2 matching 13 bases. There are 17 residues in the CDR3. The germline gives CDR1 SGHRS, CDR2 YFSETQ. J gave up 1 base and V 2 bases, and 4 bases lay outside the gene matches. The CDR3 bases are TGCGCCAGCAGCTTCGGGACTAGCGGGGCCCGCACAGATACGCAGTATTTT. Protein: CASSFGTSGARTDTQYF.

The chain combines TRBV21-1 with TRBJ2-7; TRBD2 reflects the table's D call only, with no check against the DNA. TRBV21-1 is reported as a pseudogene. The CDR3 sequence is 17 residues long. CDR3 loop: CASSKTSGGRVTYEQYF. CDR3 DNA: TGTGCCAGCAGCAAGACTAGCGGCGGGAGGGTGACCTACGAGCAGTACTTC.

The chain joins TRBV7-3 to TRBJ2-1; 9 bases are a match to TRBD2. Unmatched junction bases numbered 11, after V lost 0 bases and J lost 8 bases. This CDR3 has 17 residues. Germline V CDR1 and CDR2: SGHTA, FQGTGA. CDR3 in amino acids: CASSLTLDLAGADEQFF. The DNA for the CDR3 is TGTGCCAGCAGCTTAACATTAGACTTAGCGGGGGCCGATGAGCAGTTCTTC.

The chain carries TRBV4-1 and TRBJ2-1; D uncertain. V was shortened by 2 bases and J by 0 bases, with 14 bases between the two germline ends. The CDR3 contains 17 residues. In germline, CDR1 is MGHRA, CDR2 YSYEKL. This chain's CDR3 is CASSQNPARSSYNEQFF. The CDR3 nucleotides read TGCGCCAGCAGCCAAAATCCCGCCCGGAGCTCCTACAATGAGCAGTTCTTC.

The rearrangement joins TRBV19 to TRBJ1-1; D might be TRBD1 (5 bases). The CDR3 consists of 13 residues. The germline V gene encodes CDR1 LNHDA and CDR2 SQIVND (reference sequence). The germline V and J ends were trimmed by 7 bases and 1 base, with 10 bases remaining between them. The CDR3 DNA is TGTGCCAGTAACCCCAGGGAGAACACTGAAGCTTTCTTT. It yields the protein CASNPRENTEAFF.

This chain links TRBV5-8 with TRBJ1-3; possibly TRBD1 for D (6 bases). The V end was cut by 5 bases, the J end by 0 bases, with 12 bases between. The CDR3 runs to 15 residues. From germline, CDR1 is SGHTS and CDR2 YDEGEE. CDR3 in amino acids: CASSQRGASGNTIYF. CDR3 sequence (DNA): TGTGCCAGCAGTCAGCGGGGGGCCTCTGGAAACACCATATATTTT.

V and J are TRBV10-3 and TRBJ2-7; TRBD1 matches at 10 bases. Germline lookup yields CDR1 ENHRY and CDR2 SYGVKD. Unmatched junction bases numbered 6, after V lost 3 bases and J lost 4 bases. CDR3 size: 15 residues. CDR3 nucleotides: TGTGCCATCAGTGATCCGGACAGGGGGATTTACGAGCAGTACTTC. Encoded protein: CAISDPDRGIYEQYF.

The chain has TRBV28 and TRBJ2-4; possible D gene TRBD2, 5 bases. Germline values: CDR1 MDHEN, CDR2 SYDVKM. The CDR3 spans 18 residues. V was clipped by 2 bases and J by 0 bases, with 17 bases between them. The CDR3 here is CASSLATGEGLAKNIQYF. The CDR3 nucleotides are TGTGCCAGCAGTTTAGCAACTGGTGAGGGTCTAGCCAAAAACATTCAGTACTTC.

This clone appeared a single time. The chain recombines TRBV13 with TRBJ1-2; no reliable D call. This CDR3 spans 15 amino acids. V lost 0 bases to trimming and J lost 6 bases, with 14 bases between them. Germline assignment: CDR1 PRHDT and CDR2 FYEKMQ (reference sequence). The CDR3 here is CASSLGPAGTDGYTF. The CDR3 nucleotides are TGTGCCAGCAGCTTAGGCCCCGCAGGAACTGATGGCTACACCTTC.

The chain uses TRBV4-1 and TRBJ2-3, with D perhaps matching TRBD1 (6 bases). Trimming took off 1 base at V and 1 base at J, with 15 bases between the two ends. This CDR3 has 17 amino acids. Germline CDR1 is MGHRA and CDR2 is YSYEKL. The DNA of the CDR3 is TGCGCCAGCAGCCAAGTAACAGGGCTTAGCGGCACAGATACGCAGTATTTT. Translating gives CASSQVTGLSGTDTQYF.

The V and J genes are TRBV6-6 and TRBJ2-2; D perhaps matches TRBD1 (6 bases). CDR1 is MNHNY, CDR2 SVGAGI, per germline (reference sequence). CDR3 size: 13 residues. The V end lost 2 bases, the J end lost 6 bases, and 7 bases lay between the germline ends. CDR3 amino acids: CASSYEGAGELFF. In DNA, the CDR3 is TGTGCCAGCAGTTACGAGGGGGCCGGGGAGCTGTTTTTT.

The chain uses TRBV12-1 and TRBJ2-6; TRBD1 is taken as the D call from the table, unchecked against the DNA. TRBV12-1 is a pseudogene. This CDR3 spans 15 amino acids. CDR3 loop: CASSFGGLGANVLTF. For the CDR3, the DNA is TGTGCCAGCAGCTTTGGGGGGCTGGGGGCCAACGTCCTGACTTTC.

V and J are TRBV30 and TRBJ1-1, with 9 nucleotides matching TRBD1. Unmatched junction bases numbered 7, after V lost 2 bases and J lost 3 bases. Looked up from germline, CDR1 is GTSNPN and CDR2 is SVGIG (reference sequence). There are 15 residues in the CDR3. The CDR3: CAWSSVTGGYTEAFF. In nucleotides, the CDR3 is TGTGCCTGGAGTTCGGTTACAGGGGGCTACACTGAAGCTTTCTTT.

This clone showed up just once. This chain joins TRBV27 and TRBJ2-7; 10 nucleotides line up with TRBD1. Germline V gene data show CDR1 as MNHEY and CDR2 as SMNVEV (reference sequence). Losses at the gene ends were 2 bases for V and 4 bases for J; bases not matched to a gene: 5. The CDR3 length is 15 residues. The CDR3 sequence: CASSLTGTGVYEQYF. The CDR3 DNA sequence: TGTGCCAGCAGTTTAACCGGGACAGGGGTTTACGAGCAGTACTTC.

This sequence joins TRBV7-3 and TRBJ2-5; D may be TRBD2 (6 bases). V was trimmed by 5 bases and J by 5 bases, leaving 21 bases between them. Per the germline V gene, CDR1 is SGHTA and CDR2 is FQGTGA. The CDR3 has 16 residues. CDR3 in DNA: TGTGCCAGCAGCCCTGTAGCGGTCCAGAAAGAGGAGACCCAGTACTTC. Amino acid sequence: CASSPVAVQKEETQYF. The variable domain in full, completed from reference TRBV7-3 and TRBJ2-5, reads GAGVSQTPSNKVTEKGKYVELRCDPISGHTALYWYRQSLGQGPEFLIYFQGTGAADDSGLPNDRFFAVRPEGSVSTLKIQRTERGDSAVYLCASSPVAVQKEETQYFGPGTRLLVL.